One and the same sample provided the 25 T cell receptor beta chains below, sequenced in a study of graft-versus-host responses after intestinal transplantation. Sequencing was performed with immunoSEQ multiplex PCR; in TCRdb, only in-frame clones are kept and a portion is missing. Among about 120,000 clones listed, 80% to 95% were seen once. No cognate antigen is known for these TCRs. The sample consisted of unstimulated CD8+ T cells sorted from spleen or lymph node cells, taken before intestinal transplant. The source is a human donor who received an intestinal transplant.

CDR3 residues: CAWIRGLGHGEQFF. For the CDR3, the DNA is TGTGCCTGGATTCGAGGACTAGGACATGGTGAGCAGTTCTTC. J is TRBJ2-1 and V is TRBV30; 7 bases line up with TRBD2. CDR3 length equals 14 residues. After removal of 4 bases from V and 9 bases from J, the junction contained 12 bases not matched to a gene. CDR1 and CDR2 (germline): GTSNPN, SVGIG (reference sequence).

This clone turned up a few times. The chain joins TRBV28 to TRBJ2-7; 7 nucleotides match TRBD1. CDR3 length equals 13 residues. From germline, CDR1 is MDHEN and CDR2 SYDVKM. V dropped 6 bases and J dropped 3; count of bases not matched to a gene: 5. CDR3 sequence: CASSEGQFYEQYF. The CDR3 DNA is TGTGCCAGCAGCGAGGGACAGTTCTACGAGCAGTACTTC.

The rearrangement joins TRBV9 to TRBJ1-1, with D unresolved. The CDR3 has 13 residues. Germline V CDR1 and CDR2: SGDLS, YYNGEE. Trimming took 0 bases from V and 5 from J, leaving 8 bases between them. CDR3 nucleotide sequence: TGTGCCAGCAGCGTAGACCCGGGGACTGAAGCTTTCTTT. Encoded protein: CASSVDPGTEAFF.

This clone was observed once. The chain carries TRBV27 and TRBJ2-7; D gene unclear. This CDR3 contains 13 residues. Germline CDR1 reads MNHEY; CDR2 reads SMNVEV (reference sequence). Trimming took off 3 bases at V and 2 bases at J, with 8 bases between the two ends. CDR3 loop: CASSLAPPYEQYF. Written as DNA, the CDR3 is TGTGCCAGCAGTTTGGCACCCCCCTACGAGCAGTACTTC.

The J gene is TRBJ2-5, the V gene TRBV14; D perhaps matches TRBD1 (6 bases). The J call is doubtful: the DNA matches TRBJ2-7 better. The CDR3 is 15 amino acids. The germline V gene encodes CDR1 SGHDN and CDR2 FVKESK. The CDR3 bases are TGTGCCAGCAGCCAAGAACCAGGGGAAACCTACGAGCAGTACTTC. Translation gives CASSQEPGETYEQYF.

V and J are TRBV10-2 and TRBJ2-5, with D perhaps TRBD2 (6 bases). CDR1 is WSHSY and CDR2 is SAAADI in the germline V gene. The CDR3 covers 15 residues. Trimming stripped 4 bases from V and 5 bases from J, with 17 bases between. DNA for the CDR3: TGCGCCAGCAGTGTCCGGGACTCTTTTGAGGAGACCCAGTACTTC. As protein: CASSVRDSFEETQYF.

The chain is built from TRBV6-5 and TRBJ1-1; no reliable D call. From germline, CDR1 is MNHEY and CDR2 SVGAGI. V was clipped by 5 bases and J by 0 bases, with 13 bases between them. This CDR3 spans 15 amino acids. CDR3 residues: CASSNQRSMNTEAFF. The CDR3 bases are TGTGCCAGCAGTAACCAAAGATCAATGAACACTGAAGCTTTCTTT.

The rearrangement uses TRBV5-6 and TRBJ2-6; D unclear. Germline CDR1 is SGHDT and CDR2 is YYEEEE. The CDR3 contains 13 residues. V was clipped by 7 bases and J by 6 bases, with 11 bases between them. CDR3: CASGQPEANVLTF. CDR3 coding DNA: TGTGCCAGCGGGCAGCCGGAGGCCAACGTCCTGACTTTC.

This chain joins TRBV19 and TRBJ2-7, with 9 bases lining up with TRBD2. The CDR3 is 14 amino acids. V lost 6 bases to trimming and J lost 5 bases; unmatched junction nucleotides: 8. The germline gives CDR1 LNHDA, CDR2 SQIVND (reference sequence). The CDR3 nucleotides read TGTGCCAGTAGACCATTTAGCGGGAGCAACGAGCAGTACTTC. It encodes CASRPFSGSNEQYF.

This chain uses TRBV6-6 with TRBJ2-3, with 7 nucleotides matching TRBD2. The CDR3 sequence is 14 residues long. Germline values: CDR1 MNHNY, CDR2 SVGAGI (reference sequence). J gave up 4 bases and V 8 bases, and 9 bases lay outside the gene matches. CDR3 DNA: TGTGCCAGCTGCGGCGGGAGACTTCCAGATACGCAGTATTTT. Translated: CASCGGRLPDTQYF.

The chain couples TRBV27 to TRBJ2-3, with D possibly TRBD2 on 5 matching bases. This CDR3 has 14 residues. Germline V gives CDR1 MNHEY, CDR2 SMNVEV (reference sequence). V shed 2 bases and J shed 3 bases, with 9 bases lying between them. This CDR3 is CASSLLGVTDTQYF. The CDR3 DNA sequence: TGTGCCAGCAGTTTACTGGGAGTGACAGATACGCAGTATTTT.

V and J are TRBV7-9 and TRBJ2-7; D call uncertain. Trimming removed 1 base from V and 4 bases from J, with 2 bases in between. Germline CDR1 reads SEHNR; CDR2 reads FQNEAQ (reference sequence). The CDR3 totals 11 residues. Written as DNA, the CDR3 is TGTGCCAGCAGCTTAGAGTACGAGCAGTACTTC. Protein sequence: CASSLEYEQYF.

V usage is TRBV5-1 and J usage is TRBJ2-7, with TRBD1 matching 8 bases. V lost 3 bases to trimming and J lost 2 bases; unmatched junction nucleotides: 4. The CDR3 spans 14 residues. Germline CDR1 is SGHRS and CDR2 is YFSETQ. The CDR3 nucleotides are TGCGCCAGCAGCTACGGACAGGGCCCCTACGAGCAGTACTTC. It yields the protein CASSYGQGPYEQYF. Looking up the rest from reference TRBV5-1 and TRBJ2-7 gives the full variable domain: KAGVTQTPRYLIKTRGQQVTLSCSPISGHRSVSWYQQTPGQGLQFLFEYFSETQRNKGNFPGRFSGRQFSNSRSEMNVSTLELGDSALYLCASSYGQGPYEQYFGPGTRLTVT.

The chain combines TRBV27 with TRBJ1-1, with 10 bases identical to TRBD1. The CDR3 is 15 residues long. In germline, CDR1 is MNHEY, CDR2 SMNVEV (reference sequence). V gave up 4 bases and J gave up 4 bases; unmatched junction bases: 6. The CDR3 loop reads CASSSPGQGITEAFF. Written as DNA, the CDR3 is TGTGCCAGCAGTTCGCCGGGACAGGGGATCACTGAAGCTTTCTTT.

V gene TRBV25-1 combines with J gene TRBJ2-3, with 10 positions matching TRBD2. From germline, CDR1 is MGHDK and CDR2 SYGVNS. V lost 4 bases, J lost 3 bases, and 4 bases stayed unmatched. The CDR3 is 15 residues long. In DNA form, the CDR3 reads TGTGCCAGCAGTGGTAGCGGGAGGCGGACAGATACGCAGTATTTT. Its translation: CASSGSGRRTDTQYF.

CDR3 coding DNA: TGTGCCAGCAGTCTTCTCGGGACAGGCTACGAGCAGTACTTC. Protein: CASSLLGTGYEQYF. The chain joins TRBV27 to TRBJ2-7, with 8 bases lining up with TRBD1. The germline V gene encodes CDR1 MNHEY and CDR2 SMNVEV (reference sequence). The CDR3 loop spans 14 amino acids. J was trimmed by 3 bases and V by 5 bases; bases with no gene match: 6.

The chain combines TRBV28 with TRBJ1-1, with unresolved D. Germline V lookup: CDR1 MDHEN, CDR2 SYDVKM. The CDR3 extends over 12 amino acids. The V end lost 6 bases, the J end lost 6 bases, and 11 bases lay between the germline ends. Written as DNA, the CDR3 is TGTGCCAGCAGGAAGGCCTTTCCTGAAGCTTTCTTT. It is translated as CASRKAFPEAFF.

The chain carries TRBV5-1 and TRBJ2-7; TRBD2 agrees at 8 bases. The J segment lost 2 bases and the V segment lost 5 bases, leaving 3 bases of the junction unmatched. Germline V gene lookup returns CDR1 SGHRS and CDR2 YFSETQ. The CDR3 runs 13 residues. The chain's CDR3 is CASRTSATYEQYF. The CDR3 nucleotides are TGCGCCAGCAGGACTAGCGCGACCTACGAGCAGTACTTC. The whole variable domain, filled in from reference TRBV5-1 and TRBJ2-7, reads KAGVTQTPRYLIKTRGQQVTLSCSPISGHRSVSWYQQTPGQGLQFLFEYFSETQRNKGNFPGRFSGRQFSNSRSEMNVSTLELGDSALYLCASRTSATYEQYFGPGTRLTVT.

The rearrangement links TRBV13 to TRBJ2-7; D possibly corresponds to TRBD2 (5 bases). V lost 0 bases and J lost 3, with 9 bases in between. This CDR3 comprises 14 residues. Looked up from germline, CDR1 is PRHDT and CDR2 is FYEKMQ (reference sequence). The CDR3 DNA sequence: TGTGCCAGCAGCTTAGGTAATAGCGACTACGAGCAGTACTTC. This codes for CASSLGNSDYEQYF.

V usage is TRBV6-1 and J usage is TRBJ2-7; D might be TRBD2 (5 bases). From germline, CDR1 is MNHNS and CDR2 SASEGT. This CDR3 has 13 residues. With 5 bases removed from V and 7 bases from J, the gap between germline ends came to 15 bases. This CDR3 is CASSFRPTGEQYF. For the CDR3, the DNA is TGTGCCAGCAGTTTTCGCCCCACGGGGGAGCAGTACTTC.

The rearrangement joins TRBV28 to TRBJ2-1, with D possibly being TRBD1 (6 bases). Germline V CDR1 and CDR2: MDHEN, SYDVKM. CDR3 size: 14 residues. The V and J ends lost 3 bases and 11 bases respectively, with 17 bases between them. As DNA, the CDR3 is TGTGCCAGCAGTTTTGTAGGACAGCAGAACAAGCAGTTCTTC. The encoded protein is CASSFVGQQNKQFF.

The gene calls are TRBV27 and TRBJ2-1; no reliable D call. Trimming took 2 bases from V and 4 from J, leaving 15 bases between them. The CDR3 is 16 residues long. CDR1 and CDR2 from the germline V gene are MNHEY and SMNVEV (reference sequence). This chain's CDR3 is CASSLVGWETYNEQFF. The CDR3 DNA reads TGTGCCAGCAGTTTAGTAGGGTGGGAAACATACAATGAGCAGTTCTTC.

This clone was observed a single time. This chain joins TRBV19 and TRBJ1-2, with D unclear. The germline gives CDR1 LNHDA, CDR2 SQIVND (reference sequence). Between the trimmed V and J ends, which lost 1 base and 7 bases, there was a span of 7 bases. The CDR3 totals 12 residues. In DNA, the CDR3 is TGTGCCAGTAGTATAGGACTATCTGGCTACACCTTC. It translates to CASSIGLSGYTF.

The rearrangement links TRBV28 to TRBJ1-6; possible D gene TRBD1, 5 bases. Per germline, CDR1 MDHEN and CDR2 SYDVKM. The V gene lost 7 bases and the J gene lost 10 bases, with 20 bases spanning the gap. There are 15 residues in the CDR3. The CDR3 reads CASTELTGAQSPLHF. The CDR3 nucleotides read TGTGCCAGCACCGAACTTACCGGGGCTCAATCACCCCTCCACTTT.

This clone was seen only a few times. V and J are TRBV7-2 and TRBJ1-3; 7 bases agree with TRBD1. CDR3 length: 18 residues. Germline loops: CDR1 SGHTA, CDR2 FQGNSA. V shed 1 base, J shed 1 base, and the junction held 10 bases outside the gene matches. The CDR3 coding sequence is TGTGCCAGCAGCTTAGTCTTTTCACAGGGGAGGTCTGGAAACACCATATATTTT. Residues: CASSLVFSQGRSGNTIYF.